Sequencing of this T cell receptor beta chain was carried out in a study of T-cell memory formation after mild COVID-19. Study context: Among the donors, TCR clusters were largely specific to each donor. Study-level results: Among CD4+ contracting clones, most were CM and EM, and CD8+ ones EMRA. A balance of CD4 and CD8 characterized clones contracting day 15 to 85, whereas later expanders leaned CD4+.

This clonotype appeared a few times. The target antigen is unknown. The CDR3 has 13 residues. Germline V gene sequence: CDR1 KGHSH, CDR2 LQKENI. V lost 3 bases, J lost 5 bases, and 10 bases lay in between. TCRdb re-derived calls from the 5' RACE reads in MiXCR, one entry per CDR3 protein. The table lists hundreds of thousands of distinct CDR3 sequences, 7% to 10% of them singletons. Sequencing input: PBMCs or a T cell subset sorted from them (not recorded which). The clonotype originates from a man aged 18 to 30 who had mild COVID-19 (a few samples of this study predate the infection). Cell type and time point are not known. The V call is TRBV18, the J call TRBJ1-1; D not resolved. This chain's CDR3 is CASSPGNPTEAFF. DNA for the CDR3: TGTGCCAGCTCACCCGGGAACCCAACTGAAGCTTTCTTT. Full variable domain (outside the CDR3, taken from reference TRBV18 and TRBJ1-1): NAGVMQNPRHLVRRRGQEARLRCSPMKGHSHVYWYRQLPEEGLKFMVYLQKENIIDESGMPKERFSAEFPKEGPSILRIQQVVRGDSAAYFCASSPGNPTEAFFGQGTRLTVV.